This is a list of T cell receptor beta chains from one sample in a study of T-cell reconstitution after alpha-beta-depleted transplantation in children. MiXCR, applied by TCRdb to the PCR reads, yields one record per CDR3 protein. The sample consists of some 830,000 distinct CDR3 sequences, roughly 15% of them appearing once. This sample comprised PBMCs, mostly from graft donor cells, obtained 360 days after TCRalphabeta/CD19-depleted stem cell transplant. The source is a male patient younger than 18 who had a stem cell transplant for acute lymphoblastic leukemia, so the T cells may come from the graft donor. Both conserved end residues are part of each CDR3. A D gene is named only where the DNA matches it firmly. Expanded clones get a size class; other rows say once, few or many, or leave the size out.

CASSQRSPGRTSYEQYF,TGCGCCAGCAGCCAGCGAAGCCCGGGACGGACCTCCTACGAGCAGTACTTC,NA,TRBJ2-7,few,TRBV4-1
CASSLSGPYYEQYF,TGTGCCAGCAGCCTCAGCGGTCCCTACTACGAGCAGTACTTC,NA,TRBJ2-7,NA,TRBV7-8
CASSQATGTSGRNEQYF,TGCGCCAGCAGCCAAGCCACCGGGACTAGCGGGAGAAACGAGCAGTACTTC,TRBD2,TRBJ2-7,few,TRBV4-1
CASSPMDTQIFYEQYF,TGTGCCAGCTCACCAATGGACACCCAAATCTTCTACGAGCAGTACTTC,NA,TRBJ2-7,NA,TRBV18
CAQQRRGGSAFF,TGTGCGCAGCAGCGTCGGGGAGGTTCAGCTTTCTTT,NA,TRBJ1-1,few,TRBV12-3/TRBV12-4
CATSDLVLNEQFF,TGTGCCACCAGTGATTTGGTTCTCAATGAGCAGTTCTTC,NA,TRBJ2-1,few,TRBV24-1
CASSLAPGTSGNYEQFF,TGCGCCAGCAGCTTGGCCCCCGGGACTAGCGGGAATTATGAGCAGTTCTTC,TRBD2,TRBJ2-1,NA,TRBV5-1
CASSSLAQGVVNEQFF,TGTGCCAGCAGCTCCCTGGCACAGGGGGTCGTCAATGAGCAGTTCTTC,TRBD1,TRBJ2-1,NA,TRBV11-2
CSVERRDSFYEQYF,TGCAGCGTTGAACGCCGGGATAGCTTCTACGAGCAGTACTTC,NA,TRBJ2-7,few,TRBV29-1
CATSRQQNLDTQYF,TGTGCCACCAGCAGACAGCAAAACCTAGATACGCAGTATTTT,NA,TRBJ2-3,NA,TRBV15
CASSLAGSGYNEQFF,TGTGCCAGCAGCCTAGCCGGGAGTGGGTATAATGAGCAGTTCTTC,NA,TRBJ2-1,few,TRBV2
CASSEIGTDTQYF,TGTGCCAGCAGTGAAATAGGAACAGATACGCAGTATTTT,NA,TRBJ2-3,NA,TRBV2
CASSDSLTGGTGRLNEQFF,TGTGCCAGCAGTGACTCTCTTACGGGTGGGACAGGAAGGCTCAATGAGCAGTTCTTC,TRBD1,TRBJ2-1,NA,TRBV6-4
CASSENRVRAETQYF,TGTGCCAGCAGTGAAAATCGGGTGCGCGCTGAGACCCAGTACTTC,NA,TRBJ2-5,NA,TRBV2
CASSFPGTYTDTQYF,TGTGCCAGCAGCTTCCCGGGAACTTACACAGATACGCAGTATTTT,NA,TRBJ2-3,NA,TRBV7-2
CASLGRWNTGELFF,TGTGCCAGTCTGGGCAGGTGGAACACCGGGGAGCTGTTTTTT,NA,TRBJ2-2,few,TRBV6-2/TRBV6-3
CSVDRTGGSYNEQFF,TGCAGCGTTGACCGCACAGGGGGCTCCTACAATGAGCAGTTCTTC,TRBD1,TRBJ2-1,few,TRBV29-1
CASILGLAGGPYNEQFF,TGTGCCAGCATTCTAGGACTAGCGGGAGGGCCCTACAATGAGCAGTTCTTC,TRBD2,TRBJ2-1,many,TRBV11-2
CASSDKYVWDTQYF,TGCGCCAGCAGTGACAAATATGTGTGGGATACGCAGTATTTT,NA,TRBJ2-3,many,TRBV5-1
CSVDWTSDEQFF,TGCAGCGTTGACTGGACTAGCGATGAGCAGTTCTTC,TRBD2,TRBJ2-1,many,TRBV29-1
CASSLGGGTQHGELFF,TGTGCCAGCAGCTTAGGGGGGGGGACCCAACACGGGGAGCTGTTTTTT,TRBD2,TRBJ2-2,few,TRBV7-2
CASSFRDAQETQYF,TGTGCCAGCAGTTTCCGGGACGCACAAGAGACCCAGTACTTC,NA,TRBJ2-5,many,TRBV12-3/TRBV12-4
CASSSAGLETQYF,TGTGCCAGTAGTTCCGCGGGGTTAGAGACCCAGTACTTC,NA,TRBJ2-5,few,TRBV19
CASSSQQVNPTDTQYF,TGCGCCAGCAGCTCCCAACAGGTGAACCCCACAGATACGCAGTATTTT,NA,TRBJ2-3,many,TRBV5-1
CASSQVIYGLKVHEQYF,TGCGCCAGCAGCCAAGTAATATATGGGCTGAAAGTCCACGAGCAGTACTTC,NA,TRBJ2-7,many,TRBV4-1
CASSLGLAGGSRSYEQYF,TGCGCCAGCAGCTTGGGACTAGCGGGAGGATCCAGGTCCTACGAGCAGTACTTC,TRBD2,TRBJ2-7,NA,TRBV5-1
CASSSPLRERIATQYF,TGTGCCAGCAGCTCCCCCCTCAGAGAAAGGATAGCGACCCAGTACTTC,NA,TRBJ2-5,NA,TRBV7-8
CASSLEVTAGYGYTF,TGCGCCAGCAGCCTTGAGGTGACGGCCGGCTATGGCTACACCTTC,NA,TRBJ1-2,NA,TRBV4-1
CASSFLGSVIADTQYF,TGTGCCAGCAGTTTTTTAGGTAGCGTGATTGCAGATACGCAGTATTTT,NA,TRBJ2-3,many,TRBV12-3/TRBV12-4
CASSQQVTYNEQFF,TGCGCCAGCAGCCAACAGGTAACCTACAATGAGCAGTTCTTC,NA,TRBJ2-1,few,TRBV4-1
CASSVSPDQETQYF,TGTGCCAGCAGCGTTTCACCCGACCAAGAGACCCAGTACTTC,NA,TRBJ2-5,many,TRBV9
CASTRRANTEAFF,TGTGCCAGCACACGCAGGGCTAACACTGAAGCTTTCTTT,NA,TRBJ1-1,many,TRBV27
CSEGVDTQYF,TGCAGTGAAGGGGTAGATACGCAGTATTTT,NA,TRBJ2-3,few,TRBV20-1
CASSLMGEGGTEAFF,TGTGCCAGCAGCTTAATGGGGGAGGGGGGTACTGAAGCTTTCTTT,NA,TRBJ1-1,NA,TRBV7-3